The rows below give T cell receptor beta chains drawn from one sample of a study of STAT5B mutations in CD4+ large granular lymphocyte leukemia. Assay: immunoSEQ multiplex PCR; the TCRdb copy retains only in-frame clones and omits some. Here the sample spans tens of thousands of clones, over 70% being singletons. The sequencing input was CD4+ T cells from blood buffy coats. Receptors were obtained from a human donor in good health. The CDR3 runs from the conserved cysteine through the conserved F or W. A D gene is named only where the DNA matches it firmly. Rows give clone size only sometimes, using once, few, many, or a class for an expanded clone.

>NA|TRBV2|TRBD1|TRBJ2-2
TGTGCCAGCAGTCGGACAGGGGTCGGTAGGACCGGGGAGCTGTTTTTT
CASSRTGVGRTGELFF
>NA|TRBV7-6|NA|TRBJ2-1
TGTGCCAGCAGCTTAGCGCCTCTTTCGACAGGTTACAATGAGCAGTTCTTC
CASSLAPLSTGYNEQFF
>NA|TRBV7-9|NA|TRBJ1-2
TGTGCCAGCAGCTCTCTAGACACATTTAACTATGGCTACACCTTC
CASSSLDTFNYGYTF
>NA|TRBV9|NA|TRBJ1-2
TGTGCCAGCAGCGCCAGGGATCCGTATGGCTACACCTTC
CASSARDPYGYTF
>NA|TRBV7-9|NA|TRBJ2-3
TGTGCCAGCAGCTTAGTGGGGGCAGATACGCAGTATTTT
CASSLVGADTQYF
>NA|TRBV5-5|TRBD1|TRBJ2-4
TGTGCCAGCAGCCTATGGGACAGGGGAGGCGGAAACATTCAGTACTTC
CASSLWDRGGGNIQYF
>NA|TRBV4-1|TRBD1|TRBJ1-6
TGCGCCAGCAGCCAAGATCCCCCGACAGGGGCCGAAACCGTATCACCCCTCCACTTT
CASSQDPPTGAETVSPLHF
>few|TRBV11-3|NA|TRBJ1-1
TGTGCCAGCCATTCCCGTCAGGAAGCTTTCTTT
CASHSRQEAFF
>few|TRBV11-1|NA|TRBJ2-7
TGTGCCAGCAGCCCGGAGGTGGGATCCTACGAGCAGTACTTC
CASSPEVGSYEQYF
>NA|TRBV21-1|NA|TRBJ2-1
TGTGCCAGCGATTACCGACCGGAAGGCGATGAGCAGTTCTTC
CASDYRPEGDEQFF
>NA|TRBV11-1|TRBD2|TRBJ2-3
TGTGCCAGCAGCTTGGCACTAGCGGCCTTCACAGATACGCAGTATTTT
CASSLALAAFTDTQYF
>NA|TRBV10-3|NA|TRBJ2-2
TGTGCCATCAGGAGCCAGGGGTCCGGGGAGCTGTTTTTT
CAIRSQGSGELFF
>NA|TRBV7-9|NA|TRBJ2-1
TGTGCCAGCAGCCCAGCGGGATGGGGAGGGGGGCGCTCCTACAATGAGCAGTTCTTC
CASSPAGWGGGRSYNEQFF
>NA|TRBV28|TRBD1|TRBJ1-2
TGTGCCAGCAGTTTACAGGGGGCGGTTGGCTACACCTTC
CASSLQGAVGYTF
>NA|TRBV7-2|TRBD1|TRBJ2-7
TGTGCCAGCAGCTCCGGGACAGGGGAATCCTACGAGCAGTACTTC
CASSSGTGESYEQYF
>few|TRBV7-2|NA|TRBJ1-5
TGTGCCAGCAGACCCCAGGGCGGCAATCAGCCCCAGCATTTT
CASRPQGGNQPQHF
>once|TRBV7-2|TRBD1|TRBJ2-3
TGTGCCAGCAGCCCGACAGGGGGGACAGATACGCAGTATTTT
CASSPTGGTDTQYF
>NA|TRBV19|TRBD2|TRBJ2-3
TGTGCCAGTGCGGGGGGGACCACAGATACGCAGTATTTT
CASAGGTTDTQYF
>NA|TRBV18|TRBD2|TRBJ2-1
TGTGCCAGCTCACCACCCTCACTAGCGGGCAACAATGAGCAGTTCTTC
CASSPPSLAGNNEQFF
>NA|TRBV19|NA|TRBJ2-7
TGTGCCAGTAGTATAGAAGCGGACGAGCAGTACTTC
CASSIEADEQYF
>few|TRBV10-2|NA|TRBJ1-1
TGCGCCAGCAGTGAGTCGACGGGGACTGAAGCTTTCTTT
CASSESTGTEAFF
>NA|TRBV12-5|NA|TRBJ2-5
TGTGCTAGTGGTTTGATTGGGGGCGTGGAGACCCAGTACTTC
CASGLIGGVETQYF
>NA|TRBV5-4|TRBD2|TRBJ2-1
TGTGCCAGCAGCCTTCGCACGGGGGGGCCGGAGCAGTTCTTC
CASSLRTGGPEQFF
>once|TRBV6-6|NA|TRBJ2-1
TGTGCCAGCAGTTACAGGTGGGAACACAATGAGCAGTTCTTC
CASSYRWEHNEQFF
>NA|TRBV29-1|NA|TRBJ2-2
TGCAGCGGAGGCAAGGGGACGAACACCGGGGAGCTGTTTTTT
CSGGKGTNTGELFF
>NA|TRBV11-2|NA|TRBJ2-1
TGTGCCAGCTCGAGAGGGGGTGAGCAGTTCTTC
CASSRGGEQFF
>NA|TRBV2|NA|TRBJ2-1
TGTGCCAGCAGTGAAGAATGGCTAGGGTCGAAGTTCTTC
CASSEEWLGSKFF
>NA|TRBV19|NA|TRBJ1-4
TGTGCCAGTAGTATAACGGCAACTAATGAAAAACTGTTTTTT
CASSITATNEKLFF
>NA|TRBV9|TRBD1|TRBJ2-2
TGTGCCAGCAGCGTAGCCCTCCTGTCGACAGGGCTGGCCGGGGAGCTGTTTTTT
CASSVALLSTGLAGELFF
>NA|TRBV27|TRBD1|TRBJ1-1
TGTGCCAGCAGTCCGATGGGGGACAGTTGGAACACTGAAGCTTTCTTT
CASSPMGDSWNTEAFF
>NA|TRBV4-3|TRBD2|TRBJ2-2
TGCGCCAGCAGCCAAGATTTACCACTAGCGGGAGCCTCCGGGGAGCTGTTTTTT
CASSQDLPLAGASGELFF
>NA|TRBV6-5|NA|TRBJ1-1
TGTGCCAGCAGTTACCGAGTGGGACTGAACACTGAAGCTTTCTTT
CASSYRVGLNTEAFF
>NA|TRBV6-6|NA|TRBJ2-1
TGTGCCAGCAGTTACTCGGCCCAATACAATGAGCAGTTCTTC
CASSYSAQYNEQFF
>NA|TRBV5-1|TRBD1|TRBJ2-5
TGCGCCAGCAGCTTGCTGGACAGGGAAGAGACCCAGTACTTC
CASSLLDREETQYF
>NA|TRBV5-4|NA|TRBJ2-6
TGTGCCATCCTCCGGAGGGTAGCTTGGGAAAGCTCTGGGGCCAACGTCCTGACTTTC
CAILRRVAWESSGANVLTF
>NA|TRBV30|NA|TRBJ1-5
TGTGCCTGGAGTGAGGGGAATCAGCCCCAGCATTTT
CAWSEGNQPQHF
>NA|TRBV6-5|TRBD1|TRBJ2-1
TGTGCCAGCAAGGATGGACAGGGCACCAATGAGCAGTTCTTC
CASKDGQGTNEQFF
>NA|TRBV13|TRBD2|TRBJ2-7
TGTGCCAGCAGTGGTGCCACTAGCAGCGGGGTCGAGCAGTACTTC
CASSGATSSGVEQYF
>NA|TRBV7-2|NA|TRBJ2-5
TGTGCCAGCACCAATAATAGCCCAGGGGCTGGGGAAGAGACCCAGTACTTC
CASTNNSPGAGEETQYF
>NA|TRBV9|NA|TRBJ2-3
TGTGCCAGCAGCGTAAGGGGCTCCTCTAGCACAGATACGCAGTATTTT
CASSVRGSSSTDTQYF
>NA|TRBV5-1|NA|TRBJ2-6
TGCGCCAGCAGCTTTGGGGAGTCTGGGGCCAACGTCCTGACTTTC
CASSFGESGANVLTF
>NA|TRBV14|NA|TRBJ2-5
TGTGCCAGCAGCCAAAATGCAAGAGAGACCCAGTACTTC
CASSQNARETQYF
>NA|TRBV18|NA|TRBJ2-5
TGTGCCAGCTCACCGAAGGGAATCGAAGAGACCCAGTACTTC
CASSPKGIEETQYF
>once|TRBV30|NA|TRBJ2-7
TGTGCCTGGGGTCAGGGCTACGAGCAGTACTTC
CAWGQGYEQYF
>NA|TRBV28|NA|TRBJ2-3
TGTGCCAGCAGTTTCAAGGCTCCAAAGTATTTT
CASSFKAPKYF
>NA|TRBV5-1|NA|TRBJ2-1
TGCGCCAGCAGCAACGGACATACGAGCATCGATGAGCAGTTCTTC
CASSNGHTSIDEQFF
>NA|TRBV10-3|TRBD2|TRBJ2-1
TGTGCCATCAGTGTACGAGGGAAGGGACTAGCGGGGACTAGCTCCTACAATGAGCAGTTCTTC
CAISVRGKGLAGTSSYNEQFF
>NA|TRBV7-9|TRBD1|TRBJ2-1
TGTGCCAGCAGCGCGACAGGGAACTACAATGAGCAGTTCTTC
CASSATGNYNEQFF
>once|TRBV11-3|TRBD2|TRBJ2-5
TGTGCCAGCAGCTTAGGGAGCCGGGACTACGAGACCCAGTACTTC
CASSLGSRDYETQYF
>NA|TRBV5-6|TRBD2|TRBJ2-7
TGTGCCAGCAGCTTTATTGGCCGGGGGGGGGCCGACGAGCAGTACTTC
CASSFIGRGGADEQYF
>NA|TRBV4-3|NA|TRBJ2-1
TGCGCCAGCAGCCAAGACGGAGCGGGTAGTAGTGGTGAGCAGTTCTTC
CASSQDGAGSSGEQFF
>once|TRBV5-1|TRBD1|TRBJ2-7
TGCGCCAGCAGCCCGGGGGACAGGGACGCCTACGAGCAGTACTTC
CASSPGDRDAYEQYF
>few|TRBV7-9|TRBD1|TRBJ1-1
TGTGCCAGCAGCTCCAGGGGGCTAGGGAACACTGAAGCTTTCTTT
CASSSRGLGNTEAFF
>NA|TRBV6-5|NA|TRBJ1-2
TGTGCCAGCACCCGACAGGCGGGGGACTATGGCTACACCTTC
CASTRQAGDYGYTF
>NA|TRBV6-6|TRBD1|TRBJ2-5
TGTGCCAGCAGCTCACAGGGGTTCAAGTACTTC
CASSSQGFKYF
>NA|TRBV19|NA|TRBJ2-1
TGTGCCAGTAAGGGCGGGACCAGCTCCTACAATGAGCAGTTCTTC
CASKGGTSSYNEQFF
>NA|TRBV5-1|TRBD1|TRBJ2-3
TGCGCCAGCAGGGACAGGGGCTCCAGCACAGATACGCAGTATTTT
CASRDRGSSTDTQYF
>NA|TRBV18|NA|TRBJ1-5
TGTGCCAGCTCACCAGGGTCGGATCAGCCCCAGCATTTT
CASSPGSDQPQHF
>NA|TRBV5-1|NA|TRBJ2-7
TGCGCCAGCAGCCCCCGCCCGGGGCACGAGCAGTACTTC
CASSPRPGHEQYF